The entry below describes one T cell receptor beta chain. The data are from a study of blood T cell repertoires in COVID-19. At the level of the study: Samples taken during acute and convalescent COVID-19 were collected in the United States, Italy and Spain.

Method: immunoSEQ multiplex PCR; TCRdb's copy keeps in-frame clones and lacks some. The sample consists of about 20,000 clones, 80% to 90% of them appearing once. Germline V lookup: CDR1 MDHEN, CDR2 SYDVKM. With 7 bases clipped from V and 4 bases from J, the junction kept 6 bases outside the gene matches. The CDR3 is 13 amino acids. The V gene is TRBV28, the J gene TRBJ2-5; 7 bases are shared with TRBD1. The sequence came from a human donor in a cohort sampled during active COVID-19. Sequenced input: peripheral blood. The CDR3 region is CASNRGRVETQYF. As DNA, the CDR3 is TGTGCCAGCAATAGGGGGCGCGTAGAGACCCAGTACTTC.